This passage covers 10 T cell receptor beta chains from one sample sequenced in a study of human T cells and chemical hapten exposure. Unfractionated whole blood yielded the extracted total RNA. TCRdb independently ran MiXCR on the 5' RACE reads; one entry per CDR3 protein. The table lists 110,000 or so distinct CDR3 sequences, approximately 19% of them singletons, with 2.5% to 3% in the top ten. These receptors all stem from a human donor in good health.

The V gene is TRBV25-1, the J gene TRBJ2-4; no definite D call. The germline gives CDR1 MGHDK, CDR2 SYGVNS. CDR3 size: 13 residues. The germline V and J ends were trimmed by 1 base and 5 bases, with 6 bases remaining between them. The CDR3 coding sequence is TGTGCCAGCAGTGAATCCGCCGAAAACATTCAGTACTTC. Translating it yields CASSESAENIQYF.

In this sample, this clonotype turned up many times. The chain is built from TRBV9 and TRBJ2-5; TRBD1 aligns across 7 bases. Losses at the gene ends were 7 bases for V and 5 bases for J; bases not matched to a gene: 11. The CDR3 is 14 residues long. Looked up from germline, CDR1 is SGDLS and CDR2 is YYNGEE. CDR3 nucleotide sequence: TGTGCCAGCGGTACAGGGGCCCCTGGGGAGACCCAGTACTTC. Protein product: CASGTGAPGETQYF.

The chain combines TRBV7-8 with TRBJ2-1; TRBD1 matches 7 bases. After removal of 1 base from V and 10 bases from J, the junction contained 1 base not matched to a gene. This CDR3 is built from 12 residues. Germline CDR1 is SGHVS and CDR2 is FQNEAQ. CDR3 DNA sequence: TGTGCCAGCAGCTTAGGAGGGGGCGAGCAGTTCTTC. It translates to CASSLGGGEQFF.

The chain is built from TRBV6-2 or TRBV6-3 and TRBJ2-3; no clear D. The length of the CDR3 is 12 residues. V was shortened by 6 bases and J by 6 bases, with 10 bases between the two germline ends. Germline V gives CDR1 MNHEY, CDR2 SVGEGT. This CDR3 is CASSPTWDTQYF. The CDR3, as DNA: TGTGCCAGCAGCCCCACCTGGGATACGCAGTATTTT.

The chain couples TRBV28 to TRBJ1-1; tentative D call: TRBD1 (5 bases). V dropped 8 bases and J dropped 0 bases, with 19 bases sitting between them. Germline V CDR1 and CDR2: MDHEN, SYDVKM. There are 16 residues in the CDR3. The CDR3 coding sequence is TGTGCCAGCTCCCCAGGGCCCAAGGGCCTGAACACTGAAGCTTTCTTT. Protein product: CASSPGPKGLNTEAFF.

This clonotype turned up a few times. This chain links TRBV7-2 with TRBJ2-3; TRBD2 aligns across 7 bases. Trimming cost V 5 bases and J 4 bases; bases outside gene matches: 12. The CDR3 totals 16 residues. Germline CDR1 SGHTA, CDR2 FQGNSA. In DNA, the CDR3 is TGTGCCAGCAGCACGTACGGAGCGGGACCACCAGATACGCAGTATTTT. Translating it yields CASSTYGAGPPDTQYF.

The chain uses TRBV28 and TRBJ2-7; perhaps D is TRBD1 or TRBD2 (5 bases each). V was clipped by 10 bases and J by 7 bases, with 20 bases between them. Looked up from germline, CDR1 is MDHEN and CDR2 is SYDVKM. The CDR3 totals 13 residues. The CDR3 coding sequence is TGTGCCACCACTGGGGACCTACAAATGGAGCAGTACTTC. It encodes CATTGDLQMEQYF.

The chain joins TRBV11-2 to TRBJ2-1; D unclear. CDR1 SGHAT and CDR2 FQNNGV come from the germline V gene. The length of the CDR3 is 10 residues. Trimming removed 1 base at V and 9 bases at J, with 1 base between. The CDR3 loop is CASSLGEQFF. Written as DNA, the CDR3 is TGTGCCAGCAGCTTAGGTGAGCAGTTCTTC.

V is TRBV7-9 and J is TRBJ2-7, with TRBD1 matching 7 bases. J was trimmed by 1 base and V by 6 bases; bases with no gene match: 3. In germline, CDR1 is SEHNR, CDR2 FQNEAQ (reference sequence). The CDR3 covers 13 residues. In nucleotides, the CDR3 is TGTGCCAGCAGAGGACAGGAGTCCTACGAGCAGTACTTC. Its translation is CASRGQESYEQYF.

V is TRBV9 and J is TRBJ2-3; maybe TRBD2 (7 bases). CDR1 is SGDLS and CDR2 is YYNGEE in the germline V gene. The CDR3 has 16 amino acids. Between the trimmed V and J ends, which lost 4 bases and 0 bases, there was a span of 15 bases. The CDR3 bases are TGTGCCAGCAGCCCCCTAGGGGGAGGGAGCACAGATACGCAGTATTTT. Translation: CASSPLGGGSTDTQYF. The whole variable domain, remainder taken from reference TRBV9 and TRBJ2-3, is DSGVTQTPKHLITATGQRVTLRCSPRSGDLSVYWYQQSLDQGLQFLIQYYNGEERAKGNILERFSAQQFPDLHSELNLSSLELGDSALYFCASSPLGGGSTDTQYFGPGTRLTVL.